This entry lists 15 T cell receptor beta chains sequenced from one sample in a study of vaccination and CD4 T cells after COVID-19. The treatment is: roughly 11-day PBMC culture with coronavirus spike peptide pools or control peptides (ViraFEST assay). Their antigens remain unidentified. An Oncomine TCR Beta short-read assay was used to sequence the DNA from cultured CD4+ T cells. TCRdb analysed the PCR reads with MiXCR anew, one entry per CDR3 protein. The profile covers about 28,000 distinct CDR3 sequences, with roughly 60% appearing a single time and roughly 17% taken by the ten largest. The sequenced sample was CD4+ T cells from blood, cultured in vitro, obtained after SARS-CoV-2 vaccination. These receptors all stem from a human donor who received a COVID-19 vaccine.

The rearrangement uses TRBV4-2 and TRBJ1-2; perhaps TRBD1 as D (6 bases). Germline V gene sequence: CDR1 LGHNA, CDR2 YNFKEQ. CDR3 length equals 17 residues. Trimming shortened V by 3 bases and J by 0 bases, and 17 bases separated the two germline ends. Here the CDR3 reads CASSQDTRGQSNYGYTF. The CDR3 nucleotides read TGTGCCAGCAGCCAGGATACCCGCGGACAGTCTAACTATGGCTACACCTTC.

The gene calls are TRBV5-4 and TRBJ1-2, with 9 bases that match TRBD1. CDR1 is SGHNT, CDR2 YYREEE, per germline (reference sequence). This CDR3 has 15 residues. Trimming took 4 bases from V and 8 from J; bases not matched to a gene: 12. The CDR3 DNA reads TGTGCCAGCAGCACGGACAGGGGTGGTCGTAGGGGCTACACCTTC. It encodes CASSTDRGGRRGYTF.

This clonotype was observed once. The V call is TRBV19, the J call TRBJ1-1; TRBD1 might be the D (5 bases). This CDR3 comprises 15 residues. V shed 5 bases and J shed 6 bases, with 19 bases lying between them. The germline gives CDR1 LNHDA, CDR2 SQIVND (reference sequence). CDR3 in amino acids: CASSGIQGILSEAFF. The CDR3 DNA is TGTGCCAGTAGTGGGATTCAGGGAATCCTTTCTGAAGCTTTCTTT.

This chain joins TRBV24-1 and TRBJ2-3; D gene unclear. This CDR3 has 16 residues. V dropped 2 bases and J dropped 3 bases, with 14 bases sitting between them. The germline CDR1 and CDR2 sequences are KGHDR and SFDVKD. CDR3 DNA sequence: TGTGCCACCAGTGATTCCCCTCGAAGGTTAACAGATACGCAGTATTTT. Translating it yields CATSDSPRRLTDTQYF.

The rearrangement joins TRBV21-1 to TRBJ2-7; the table's D call, TRBD1, was not checked against the DNA. TRBV21-1 is tagged as a pseudogene. CDR3 length: 16 residues. The CDR3 region has the DNA TGTGCCAGCAGCAAAAGTTCTGGGCTGGGGGCGAGCGAGCAGTACTTC. Translated, it gives CASSKSSGLGASEQYF.

V and J are TRBV2 and TRBJ1-6, with 8 bases that match TRBD1. The CDR3 consists of 15 residues. Trimming removed 6 bases from V and 7 bases from J; junction bases left unmatched: 8. Per the germline V gene, CDR1 is SNHLY and CDR2 is FYNNEI. CDR3 protein: CASRGQGAINSPLHF. For the CDR3, the DNA is TGTGCCAGCAGGGGGCAGGGGGCAATCAATTCACCCCTCCACTTT.

The count of this clonotype is one. This chain joins TRBV5-4 and TRBJ2-5, with D possibly TRBD1 on 5 matching bases. The V and J ends lost 1 base and 5 bases respectively, with 9 bases between them. This CDR3 region has 13 residues. Germline assignment: CDR1 SGHNT and CDR2 YYREEE (reference sequence). The CDR3 DNA reads as TGTGCCAGCAGCTTGCCAGGGCGGGAGACCCAGTACTTC. This translates into CASSLPGRETQYF.

This chain links TRBV10-1 with TRBJ2-3; D not certain. In germline, CDR1 is WNHNN, CDR2 SYGVQD (reference sequence). The CDR3 has 11 residues. V lost 2 bases and J 5 bases, leaving 2 bases between the germline ends. For the CDR3, the DNA is TGCGCCAGCAGTGAGCTAGATACGCAGTATTTT. Translated: CASSELDTQYF.

The CDR3 DNA sequence: TGTGCCAGTAGCTTAAGGGGAGGGTATGGCTACACCTTC. Protein product: CASSLRGGYGYTF. The chain couples TRBV19 to TRBJ1-2; a weak D match, TRBD1 (5 bases). V lost 6 bases and J lost 5, with 13 bases in between. In germline, CDR1 is LNHDA, CDR2 SQIVND (reference sequence). This CDR3 is 13 amino acids long.

The J gene is TRBJ2-5, the V gene TRBV7-8; tentative D call: TRBD1 (6 bases). V was clipped by 1 base and J by 2 bases, with 11 bases between them. CDR1 and CDR2 (germline): SGHVS, FQNEAQ. The CDR3 totals 15 residues. The CDR3 is CASSLGDTAQETQYF. CDR3 in DNA: TGTGCCAGCAGCTTAGGGGACACCGCACAAGAGACCCAGTACTTC.

The rearrangement uses TRBV6-5 and TRBJ1-5; perhaps TRBD1 as D (6 bases). The CDR3 contains 15 residues. The V end was cut by 2 bases, the J end by 8 bases, with 16 bases between. Germline CDR1 reads MNHEY; CDR2 reads SVGAGI. CDR3 sequence reads: CASSYRGTPGEPQHF. CDR3 sequence (DNA): TGTGCCAGCAGTTACAGGGGGACCCCTGGGGAGCCCCAGCATTTT.

This clonotype was seen more than once but under ten times. V usage is TRBV21-1 and J usage is TRBJ2-3; TRBD2, the D gene given by the table, was not confirmed from the DNA. TRBV21-1 is a known pseudogene. The length of the CDR3 is 16 residues. This chain's CDR3 is CASSAGLGRRTDTQYF. CDR3 nucleotides: TGTGCCAGCAGCGCAGGACTAGGGAGACGCACAGATACGCAGTATTTT.

The table lists this clonotype with a few counts. This sequence joins TRBV19 and TRBJ1-2; 7 nucleotides line up with TRBD1. CDR1 is LNHDA, CDR2 SQIVND, per germline (reference sequence). J was trimmed by 6 bases and V by 2 bases; bases with no gene match: 15. This CDR3 is built from 17 residues. CDR3: CASSITPIRGVLNGYTF. In DNA, the CDR3 is TGTGCCAGTAGTATAACCCCTATCAGGGGGGTTCTTAATGGCTACACCTTC.

V and J are TRBV2 and TRBJ2-3, with D possibly called TRBD1 or TRBD2 (5 bases each). With 7 bases removed from V and 5 bases from J, the gap between germline ends came to 19 bases. CDR1 and CDR2 from the germline V gene are SNHLY and FYNNEI. This CDR3 region has 15 residues. The CDR3 protein is CASNLSWGTKDTQYF. CDR3 DNA sequence: TGTGCCAGCAACCTGAGCTGGGGGACGAAAGATACGCAGTATTTT.

The V gene is TRBV7-2, the J gene TRBJ1-1; D remains ambiguous. V gave up 3 bases and J gave up 5 bases, with 16 bases separating them. CDR1 SGHTA and CDR2 FQGNSA come from the germline V gene. The CDR3 length is 15 residues. The CDR3 protein is CASSFAPQVGTEAFF. CDR3 coding DNA: TGTGCCAGCAGCTTCGCACCTCAGGTTGGGACTGAAGCTTTCTTT.